This T cell receptor (beta chain) appears in the sequencing data of a study of blood T cell repertoires in COVID-19. Study information: Spain, Italy and the United States supplied samples that represented acute and convalescent COVID-19. T cells, B-cell-depleted T cells, or PBMCs supplied cDNA or gDNA.

Original processing methods: Amplification from reference gene primers served as the basis for estimated nucleated cell counts. Assay used: immunoSEQ multiplex PCR; TCRdb lists only in-frame clones, some missing. V and J calls plus clone size are reproduced from that table; the DNA served to infer D and trimming. Of 36,000 or so clones in the sample, just over 90% were seen once. This clone came up a few times. Per germline, CDR1 LNHDA and CDR2 SQIVND (reference sequence). The CDR3 length is 15 residues. V was clipped by 5 bases and J by 4 bases; unmatched bases: 10. This TCR came from a human donor in a cohort sampled during active COVID-19. The V call is TRBV19, the J call TRBJ1-2; TRBD1 matches 7 bases. Input material: peripheral blood. Here the CDR3 reads CASSFHRDRSYGYTF. The CDR3 DNA sequence: TGTGCCAGTAGTTTCCACCGGGACAGATCCTATGGCTACACCTTC.